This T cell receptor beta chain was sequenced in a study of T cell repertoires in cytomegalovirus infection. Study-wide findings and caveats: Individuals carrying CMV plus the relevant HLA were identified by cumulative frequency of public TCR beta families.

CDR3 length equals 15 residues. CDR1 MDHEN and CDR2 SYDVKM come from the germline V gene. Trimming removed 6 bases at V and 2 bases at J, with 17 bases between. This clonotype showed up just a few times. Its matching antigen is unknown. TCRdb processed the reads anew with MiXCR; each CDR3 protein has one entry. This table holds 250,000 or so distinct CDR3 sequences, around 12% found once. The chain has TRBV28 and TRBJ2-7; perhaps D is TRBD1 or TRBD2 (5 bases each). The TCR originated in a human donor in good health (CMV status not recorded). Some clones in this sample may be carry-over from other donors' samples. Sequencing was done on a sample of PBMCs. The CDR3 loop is CASSPLGESTYEQYF. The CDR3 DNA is TGTGCCAGCAGCCCCCTGGGGGAATCGACCTACGAGCAGTACTTC.